The 7 T cell receptor beta chains listed next were all sequenced from one sample in a study of blood T cell repertoires in COVID-19. Profiling relied on immunoSEQ multiplex PCR, and the TCRdb table lists in-frame clones only, not all of them. Counted here are about 200,000 clones, approximately 84% occurring once; the ten biggest clones make up roughly 15%. The sequencing sample was made of PBMCs or T cells enriched from blood (not recorded which). Receptors originate from a man aged 35 to 55 who had recovered from COVID-19.

The V and J genes are TRBV4-3 and TRBJ1-2; the D is unclear. Germline lookup yields CDR1 LGHNA and CDR2 YSLEER. CDR3 length: 16 amino acids. Trimming removed 0 bases at V and 2 bases at J, with 13 bases between. In DNA form, the CDR3 reads TGCGCCAGCAGCCAAGATTTTAGGGAGTTCAACTATGGCTACACCTTC. This translates into CASSQDFREFNYGYTF.

The rearrangement joins TRBV18 to TRBJ2-1; TRBD1 agrees at 7 bases. This CDR3 has 13 residues. Germline V CDR1 and CDR2: KGHSH, LQKENI. V lost 6 bases to trimming and J lost 10 bases; unmatched junction nucleotides: 9. The CDR3 DNA reads TGTGCCAGCTCCCCGGGCACAGGGGAGGAGCAGTTCTTC. It translates to CASSPGTGEEQFF.

The chain has TRBV27 and TRBJ2-1; TRBD1 matches at 8 bases. The CDR3 runs 15 residues. V gave up 7 bases and J gave up 0 bases; unmatched junction bases: 5. Germline CDR1 is MNHEY and CDR2 is SMNVEV (reference sequence). In DNA form, the CDR3 reads TGTGCCAGCACCCAAGGGACAGGCTCCTACAATGAGCAGTTCTTC. Encoded protein: CASTQGTGSYNEQFF.

The gene calls are TRBV7-3 and TRBJ1-3; tentative D call: TRBD1 (5 bases). V shed 4 bases and J shed 4 bases, with 17 bases lying between them. CDR1 is SGHTA, CDR2 FQGTGA, per germline. The CDR3 has 16 residues. The CDR3 coding sequence is TGTGCCAGCAGCTACCTAGGCAGGGCGAGCGGAAACACCATATATTTT. Encoded protein: CASSYLGRASGNTIYF. Looking up the rest from reference TRBV7-3 and TRBJ1-3 gives the full variable domain: GAGVSQTPSNKVTEKGKYVELRCDPISGHTALYWYRQSLGQGPEFLIYFQGTGAADDSGLPNDRFFAVRPEGSVSTLKIQRTERGDSAVYLCASSYLGRASGNTIYFGEGSWLTVV.

J is TRBJ1-6 and V is TRBV7-2; 7 bases align to TRBD1. The length of the CDR3 is 15 residues. Germline CDR1 and CDR2: SGHTA and FQGNSA. V lost 5 bases to trimming and J lost 7 bases; unmatched junction nucleotides: 8. CDR3: CASSPRDSENSPLHF. The CDR3 DNA reads as TGTGCCAGCAGCCCTAGGGACAGTGAAAATTCACCCCTCCACTTT.

The rearrangement links TRBV6-4 to TRBJ2-3; D not certain. Trimming stripped 6 bases from V and 2 bases from J, with 9 bases between. The CDR3 runs to 13 residues. CDR1 is MRHNA and CDR2 is SNTAGT in the germline V gene. CDR3 sequence (DNA): TGTGCCAGCAGCCTTACTGACACAGATACGCAGTATTTT. This gives the protein CASSLTDTDTQYF.

The chain has TRBV5-6 and TRBJ2-3, with TRBD2 matching 12 bases. J lost 2 bases, V lost 0 bases, and 4 bases had no gene match. Germline V gives CDR1 SGHDT, CDR2 YYEEEE. This CDR3 comprises 17 residues. This CDR3 reads CASSLGTSGTLTDTQYF. DNA for the CDR3: TGTGCCAGCAGCTTGGGGACTAGCGGGACCCTCACAGATACGCAGTATTTT.